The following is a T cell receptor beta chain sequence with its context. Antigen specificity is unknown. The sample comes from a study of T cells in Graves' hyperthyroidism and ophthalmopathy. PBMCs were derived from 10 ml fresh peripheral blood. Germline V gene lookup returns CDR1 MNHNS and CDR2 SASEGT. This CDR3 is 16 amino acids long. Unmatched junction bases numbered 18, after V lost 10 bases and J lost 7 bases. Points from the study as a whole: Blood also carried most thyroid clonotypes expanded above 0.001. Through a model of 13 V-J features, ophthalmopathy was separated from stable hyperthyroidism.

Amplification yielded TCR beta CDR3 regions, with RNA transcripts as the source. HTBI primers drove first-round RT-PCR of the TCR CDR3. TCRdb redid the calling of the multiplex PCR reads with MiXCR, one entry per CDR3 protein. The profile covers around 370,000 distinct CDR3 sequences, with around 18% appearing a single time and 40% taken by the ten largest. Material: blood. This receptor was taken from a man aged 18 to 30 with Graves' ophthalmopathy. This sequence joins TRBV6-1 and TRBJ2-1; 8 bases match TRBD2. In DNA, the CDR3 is TGTGCCATCAGCCCACCCCAGGCGGGGGGCTTGAATGAGCAGTTCTTC. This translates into CAISPPQAGGLNEQFF.